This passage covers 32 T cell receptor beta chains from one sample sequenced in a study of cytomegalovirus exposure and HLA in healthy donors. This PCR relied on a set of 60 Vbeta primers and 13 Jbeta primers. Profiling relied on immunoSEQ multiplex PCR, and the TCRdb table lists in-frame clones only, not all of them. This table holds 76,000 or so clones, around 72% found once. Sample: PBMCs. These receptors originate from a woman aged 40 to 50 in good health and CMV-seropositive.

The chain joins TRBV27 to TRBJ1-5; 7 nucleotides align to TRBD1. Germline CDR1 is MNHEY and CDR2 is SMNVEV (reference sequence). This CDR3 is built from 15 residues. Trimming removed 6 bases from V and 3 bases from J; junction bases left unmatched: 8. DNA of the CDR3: TGTGCCAGCAGGACCGGGACAGCAAACAATCAGCCCCAGCATTTT. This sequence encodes CASRTGTANNQPQHF.

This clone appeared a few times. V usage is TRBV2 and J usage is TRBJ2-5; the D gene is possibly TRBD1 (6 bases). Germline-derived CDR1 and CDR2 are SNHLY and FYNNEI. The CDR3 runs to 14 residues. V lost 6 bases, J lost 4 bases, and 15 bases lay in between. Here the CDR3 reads CASSSTGSGETQYF. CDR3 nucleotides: TGTGCCAGCAGCTCCACAGGGTCAGGAGAGACCCAGTACTTC.

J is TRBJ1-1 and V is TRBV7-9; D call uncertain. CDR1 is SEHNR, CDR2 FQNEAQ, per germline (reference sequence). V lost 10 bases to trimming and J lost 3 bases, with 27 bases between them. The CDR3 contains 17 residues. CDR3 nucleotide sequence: TGTGCCATTGGCCAGATTACCTTCCCAATCGGGTACACTGAAGCTTTCTTT. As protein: CAIGQITFPIGYTEAFF.

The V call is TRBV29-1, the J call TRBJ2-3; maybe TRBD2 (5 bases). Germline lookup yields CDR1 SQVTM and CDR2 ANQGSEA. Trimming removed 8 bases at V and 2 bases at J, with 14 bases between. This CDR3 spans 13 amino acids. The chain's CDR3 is CSSSGADTDTQYF. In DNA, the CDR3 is TGCAGCTCGTCAGGAGCGGACACAGATACGCAGTATTTT.

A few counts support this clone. The CDR3 DNA sequence: TGTGCCAGCAGTTGGACTAGCGGGAGTCTTAACATTCAGTACTTC. Its protein is CASSWTSGSLNIQYF. V gene TRBV28 combines with J gene TRBJ2-4; 13 nucleotides match TRBD2. The CDR3 extends over 15 amino acids. Germline CDR1 and CDR2: MDHEN and SYDVKM. V was pared by 4 bases and J by 7 bases, with 4 bases of the junction left unmatched.

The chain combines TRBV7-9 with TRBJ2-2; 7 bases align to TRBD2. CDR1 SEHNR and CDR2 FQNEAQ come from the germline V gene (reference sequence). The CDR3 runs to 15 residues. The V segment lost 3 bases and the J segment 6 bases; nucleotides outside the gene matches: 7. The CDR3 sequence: CASSFTGLVSGELFF. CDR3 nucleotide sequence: TGTGCCAGCAGCTTCACCGGACTAGTCTCCGGGGAGCTGTTTTTT.

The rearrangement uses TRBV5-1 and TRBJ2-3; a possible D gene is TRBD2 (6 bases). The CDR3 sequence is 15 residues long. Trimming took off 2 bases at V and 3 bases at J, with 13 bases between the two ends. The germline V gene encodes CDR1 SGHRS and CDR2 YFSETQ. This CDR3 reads CASSLFLRGTDTQYF. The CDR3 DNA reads TGCGCCAGCAGCTTATTCCTCCGGGGGACAGATACGCAGTATTTT.

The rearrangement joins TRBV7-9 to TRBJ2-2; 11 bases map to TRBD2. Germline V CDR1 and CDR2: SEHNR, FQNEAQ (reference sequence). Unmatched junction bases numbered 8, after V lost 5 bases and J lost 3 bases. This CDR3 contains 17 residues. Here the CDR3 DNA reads TGTGCCAGCAGCCGTAGCGGGAGGGCCCGGGACACCGGGGAGCTGTTTTTT. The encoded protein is CASSRSGRARDTGELFF.

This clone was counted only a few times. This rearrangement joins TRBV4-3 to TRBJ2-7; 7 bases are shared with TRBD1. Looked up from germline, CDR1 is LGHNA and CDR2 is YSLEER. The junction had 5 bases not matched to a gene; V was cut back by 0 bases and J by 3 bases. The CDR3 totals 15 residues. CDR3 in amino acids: CASSQERDRDYEQYF. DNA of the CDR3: TGCGCCAGCAGCCAAGAAAGGGACAGAGACTACGAGCAGTACTTC.

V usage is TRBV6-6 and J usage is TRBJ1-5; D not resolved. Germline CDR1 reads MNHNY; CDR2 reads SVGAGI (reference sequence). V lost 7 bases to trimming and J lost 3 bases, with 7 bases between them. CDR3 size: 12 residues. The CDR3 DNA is TGTGCCAGCACGACAAACAATCAGCCCCAGCATTTT. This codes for CASTTNNQPQHF.

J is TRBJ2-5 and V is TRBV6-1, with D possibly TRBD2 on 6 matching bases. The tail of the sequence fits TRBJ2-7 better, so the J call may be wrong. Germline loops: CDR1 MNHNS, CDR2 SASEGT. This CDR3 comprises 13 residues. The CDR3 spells CASSEVGRGEQYF. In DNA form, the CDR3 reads TGTGCCAGCAGTGAGGTCGGGAGAGGCGAGCAGTACTTC.

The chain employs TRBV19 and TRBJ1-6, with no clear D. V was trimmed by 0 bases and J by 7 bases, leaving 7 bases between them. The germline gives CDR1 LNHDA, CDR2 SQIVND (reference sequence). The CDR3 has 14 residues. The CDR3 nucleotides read TGTGCCAGTAGTATAGATACTATCAATTCACCCCTCCACTTT. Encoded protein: CASSIDTINSPLHF.

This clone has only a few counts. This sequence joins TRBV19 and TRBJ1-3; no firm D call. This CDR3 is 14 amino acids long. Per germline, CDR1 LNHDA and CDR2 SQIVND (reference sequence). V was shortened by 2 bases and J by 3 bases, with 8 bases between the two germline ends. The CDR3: CASSIYGFGNTIYF. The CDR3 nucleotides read TGTGCCAGTAGTATATACGGGTTTGGAAACACCATATATTTT.

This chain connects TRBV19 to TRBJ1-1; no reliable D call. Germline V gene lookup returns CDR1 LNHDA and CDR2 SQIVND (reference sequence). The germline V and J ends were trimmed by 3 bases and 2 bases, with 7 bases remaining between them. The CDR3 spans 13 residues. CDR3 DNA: TGTGCCAGTAGTATTCAGATTAACACTGAAGCTTTCTTT. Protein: CASSIQINTEAFF.

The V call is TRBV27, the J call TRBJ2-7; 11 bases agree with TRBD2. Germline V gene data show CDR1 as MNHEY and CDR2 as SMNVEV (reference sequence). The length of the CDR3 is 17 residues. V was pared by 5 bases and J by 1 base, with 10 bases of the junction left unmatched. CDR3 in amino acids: CASSPRYGTSGSYEQYF. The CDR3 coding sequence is TGTGCCAGCAGTCCCCGGTACGGGACTAGCGGATCCTACGAGCAGTACTTC.

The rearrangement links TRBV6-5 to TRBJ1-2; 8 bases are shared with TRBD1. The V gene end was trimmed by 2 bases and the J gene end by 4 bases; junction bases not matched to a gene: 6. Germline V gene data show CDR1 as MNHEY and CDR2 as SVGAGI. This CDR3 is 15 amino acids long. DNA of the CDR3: TGTGCCAGCAGTTACAAACCAGGGGGCGGCTATGGCTACACCTTC. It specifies CASSYKPGGGYGYTF.

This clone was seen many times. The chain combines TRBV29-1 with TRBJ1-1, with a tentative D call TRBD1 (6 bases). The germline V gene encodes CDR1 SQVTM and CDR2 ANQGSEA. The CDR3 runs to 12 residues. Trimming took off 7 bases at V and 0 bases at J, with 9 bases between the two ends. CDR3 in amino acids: CSGRTVNTEAFF. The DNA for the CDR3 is TGCAGCGGGAGGACAGTGAACACTGAAGCTTTCTTT.

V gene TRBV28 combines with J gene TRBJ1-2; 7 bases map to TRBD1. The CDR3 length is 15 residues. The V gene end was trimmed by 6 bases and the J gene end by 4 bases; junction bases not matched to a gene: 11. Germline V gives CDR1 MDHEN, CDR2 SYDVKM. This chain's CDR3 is CASSPRDRATYGYTF. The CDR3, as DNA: TGTGCCAGCAGCCCCCGAGACAGGGCAACCTATGGCTACACCTTC.

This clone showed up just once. The CDR3 DNA reads TGTGCCAGCAGCTTGACAGGGGATGAAAACATTCAGTACTTC. Encoded protein: CASSLTGDENIQYF. The V call is TRBV5-4, the J call TRBJ2-4; 7 nucleotides agree with TRBD1. There are 14 residues in the CDR3. J lost 5 bases, V lost 1 base, and 3 bases had no gene match. CDR1 and CDR2 (germline): SGHNT, YYREEE (reference sequence). Drawing the rest from reference TRBV5-4 and TRBJ2-4, the complete variable domain is ETGVTQSPTHLIKTRGQQVTLRCSSQSGHNTVSWYQQALGQGPQFIFQYYREEENGRGNFPPRFSGLQFPNYSSELNVNALELDDSALYLCASSLTGDENIQYFGAGTRLSVL.

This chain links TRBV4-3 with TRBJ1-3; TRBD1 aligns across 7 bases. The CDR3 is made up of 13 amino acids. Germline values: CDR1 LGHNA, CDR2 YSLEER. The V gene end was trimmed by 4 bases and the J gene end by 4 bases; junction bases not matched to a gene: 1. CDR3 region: CASSPDRGNTIYF. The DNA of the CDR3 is TGCGCCAGCAGCCCGGACAGGGGAAACACCATATATTTT.

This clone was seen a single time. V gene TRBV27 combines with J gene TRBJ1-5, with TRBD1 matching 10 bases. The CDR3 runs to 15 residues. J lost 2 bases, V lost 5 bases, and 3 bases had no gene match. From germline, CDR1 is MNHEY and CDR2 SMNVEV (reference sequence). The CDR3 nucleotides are TGTGCCAGCAGTCCGGGGACAGGGGGCAATCAGCCCCAGCATTTT. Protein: CASSPGTGGNQPQHF.

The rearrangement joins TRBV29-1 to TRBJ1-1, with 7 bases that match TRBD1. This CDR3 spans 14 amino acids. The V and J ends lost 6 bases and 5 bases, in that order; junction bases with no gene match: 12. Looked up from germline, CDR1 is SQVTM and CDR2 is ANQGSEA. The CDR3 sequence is CSVTFGGRGTEAFF. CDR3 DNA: TGCAGCGTCACCTTTGGCGGCAGGGGGACTGAAGCTTTCTTT.

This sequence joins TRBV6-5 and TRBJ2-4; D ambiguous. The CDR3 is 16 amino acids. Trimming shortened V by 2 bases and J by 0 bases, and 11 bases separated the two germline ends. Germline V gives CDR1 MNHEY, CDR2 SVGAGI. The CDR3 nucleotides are TGTGCCAGCAGTTACCGGCAGACTCTAGCCAAAAACATTCAGTACTTC. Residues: CASSYRQTLAKNIQYF.

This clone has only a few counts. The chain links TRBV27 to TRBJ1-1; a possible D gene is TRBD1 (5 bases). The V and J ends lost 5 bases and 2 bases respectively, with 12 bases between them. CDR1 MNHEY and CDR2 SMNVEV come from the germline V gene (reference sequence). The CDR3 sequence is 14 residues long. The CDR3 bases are TGTGCCAGCAGTGCCGCCGACAGAAACACTGAAGCTTTCTTT. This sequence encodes CASSAADRNTEAFF.

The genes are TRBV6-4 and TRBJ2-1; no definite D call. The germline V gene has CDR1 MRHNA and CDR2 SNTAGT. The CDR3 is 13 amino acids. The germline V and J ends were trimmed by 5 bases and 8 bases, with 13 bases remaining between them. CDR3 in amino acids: CASSRLESDEQFF. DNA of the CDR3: TGTGCCAGCAGTAGACTCGAGTCGGATGAGCAGTTCTTC.

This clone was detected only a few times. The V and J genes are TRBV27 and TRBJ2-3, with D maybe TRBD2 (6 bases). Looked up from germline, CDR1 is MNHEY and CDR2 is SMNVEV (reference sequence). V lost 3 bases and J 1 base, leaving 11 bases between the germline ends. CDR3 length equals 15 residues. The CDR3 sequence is CASSLLAFGTDTQYF. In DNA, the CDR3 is TGTGCCAGCAGTTTGCTAGCGTTCGGCACAGATACGCAGTATTTT.

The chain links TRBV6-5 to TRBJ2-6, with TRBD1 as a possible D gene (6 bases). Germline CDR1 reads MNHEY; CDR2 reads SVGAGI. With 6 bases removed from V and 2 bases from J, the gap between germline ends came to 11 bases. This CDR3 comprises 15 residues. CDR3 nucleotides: TGTGCCAGCAGCGACGAGGGGGCTGGGGCCAACGTCCTGACTTTC. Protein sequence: CASSDEGAGANVLTF.

The CDR3 region has the DNA TGTGCCAGCAGAGGGACAGGGGCCAGTGAAGCTTTCTTT. Translation: CASRGTGASEAFF. V and J are TRBV25-1 and TRBJ1-1; TRBD1 aligns across 10 bases. The CDR3 sequence is 13 residues long. Germline lookup yields CDR1 MGHDK and CDR2 SYGVNS. V was clipped by 6 bases and J by 7 bases; unmatched bases: 5.

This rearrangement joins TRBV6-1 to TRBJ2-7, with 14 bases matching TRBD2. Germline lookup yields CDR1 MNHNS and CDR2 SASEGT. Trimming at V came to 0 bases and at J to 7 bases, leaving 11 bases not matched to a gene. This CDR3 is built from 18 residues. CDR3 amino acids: CASSEAWGLAGAVGEQYF. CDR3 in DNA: TGTGCCAGCAGTGAAGCCTGGGGACTAGCGGGGGCCGTCGGGGAGCAGTACTTC.

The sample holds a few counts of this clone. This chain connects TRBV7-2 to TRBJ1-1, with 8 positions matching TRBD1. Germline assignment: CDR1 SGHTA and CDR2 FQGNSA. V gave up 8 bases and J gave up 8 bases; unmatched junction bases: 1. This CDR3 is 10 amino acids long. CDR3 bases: TGTGCCAGCGGGGACAGGGAAGCTTTCTTT. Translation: CASGDREAFF.

The chain's CDR3 is CASSWDRGYNEQFF. CDR3 nucleotide sequence: TGTGCCAGCAGTTGGGACAGGGGGTACAATGAGCAGTTCTTC. V and J are TRBV6-5 and TRBJ2-1, with 11 bases fitting TRBD1. Germline values: CDR1 MNHEY, CDR2 SVGAGI. Trimming removed 4 bases from V and 4 bases from J; junction bases left unmatched: 0. The CDR3 is 14 amino acids.

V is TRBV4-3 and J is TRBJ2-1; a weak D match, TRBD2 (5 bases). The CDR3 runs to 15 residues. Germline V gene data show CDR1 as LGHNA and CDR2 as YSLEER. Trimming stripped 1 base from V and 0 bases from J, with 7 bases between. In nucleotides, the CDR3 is TGCGCCAGCAGCCAAGGAGGGAGCTCCTACAATGAGCAGTTCTTC. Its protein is CASSQGGSSYNEQFF.